This record looks at one TCR beta chain sequence and its context. Antigen unknown. The junction departs from germline at one end; a sequencing error may be responsible. These data originate in a study of metastatic and nonmetastatic thyroid tumors. The wider study: Across blood and tumor or nodule tissue, repertoires from malignant and benign thyroid patients were compared with one another.

All patients reached thyroid surgery having received no treatment beforehand. In the authors' workflow: A distant-metastasis classifier for papillary thyroid cancer was built using CDR3 differences across clinicopathological groups. TCRdb called clones again from the PCR reads with MiXCR. What appears here as the V and J calls and clone size reflects TCRdb's work, not the paper's. The sample consists of roughly 19,000 clones, over 20% of them appearing once. Study-wide results and limits: Significantly higher TCR beta diversity was reportedly seen in malignant thyroid tumors than benign nodules, in blood and tumor.

The CDR3 sequence is 15 residues long. Germline lookup yields CDR1 DFQATT and CDR2 SNEGSKA (reference sequence). Material: tumor tissue. This clonotype was sampled from a male donor with papillary thyroid cancer or a benign thyroid nodule (not recorded which). Some clones in this sample may be carry-over from other donors' samples. This chain joins TRBV20-1 and TRBJ1-5; 9 bases map to TRBD1. The CDR3 loop reads CCAPKTTGGGQPQHF. The CDR3 nucleotides are TGCTGTGCCCCTAAAACCACAGGGGGCGGTCAGCCCCAGCATTTT.